One sample yielded the 8 T cell receptor beta chains listed below, sequenced in a study of T cell responses to AZD1222 COVID-19 vaccine. The repertoire was sequenced with immunoSEQ multiplex PCR; TCRdb's copy has only in-frame clones and lacks some. This table has some 120,000 clones, just over 85% appearing once. The specimen was peripheral blood, collected on day 0 of MenACWY control vaccination. Receptors were obtained from an adult in good health.

CDR3 loop: CATSELNEQFF. The CDR3 region has the DNA TGTGCCACCAGTGAGTTAAATGAGCAGTTCTTC. The chain employs TRBV24-1 and TRBJ2-1; D is uncertain. The CDR3 is 11 residues long. The V gene's germline CDR1 is KGHDR and CDR2 SFDVKD. The germline V and J ends were trimmed by 4 bases and 7 bases, with 4 bases remaining between them.

The chain is built from TRBV2 and TRBJ1-1, with D possibly being TRBD1 (5 bases). The CDR3 contains 14 residues. V was trimmed by 6 bases and J by 5 bases, leaving 16 bases between them. Per germline, CDR1 SNHLY and CDR2 FYNNEI. CDR3 in DNA: TGTGCCAGCAGCAAGGGACTTTCGATGACTGAAGCTTTCTTT. Translation: CASSKGLSMTEAFF. The full variable domain, rest sourced from reference TRBV2 and TRBJ1-1, is EPEVTQTPSHQVTQMGQEVILRCVPISNHLYFYWYRQILGQKVEFLVSFYNNEISEKSEIFDDQFSVERPDGSNFTLKIRSTKLEDSAMYFCASSKGLSMTEAFFGQGTRLTVV.

This chain joins TRBV7-3 and TRBJ1-1; TRBD1 might be the D (5 bases). The CDR3 consists of 13 residues. In germline, CDR1 is SGHTA, CDR2 FQGTGA. Deletions cut 3 bases from V and 5 bases from J, with 10 bases between. The CDR3 DNA reads as TGTGCCAGCAGCTTCGGGGGAGGGACTGAAGCTTTCTTT. Its translation is CASSFGGGTEAFF.

The chain is built from TRBV2 and TRBJ2-7; 9 bases line up with TRBD1. V was pared by 6 bases and J by 1 base, with 13 bases of the junction left unmatched. This CDR3 is built from 17 residues. Germline V CDR1 and CDR2: SNHLY, FYNNEI. CDR3 amino acids: CASRPDRGDKYSYEQYF. CDR3 coding DNA: TGTGCCAGCAGACCGGACAGGGGTGATAAATATTCCTACGAGCAGTACTTC.

V is TRBV7-9 and J is TRBJ2-2; 9 bases fit TRBD2. Germline lookup yields CDR1 SEHNR and CDR2 FQNEAQ (reference sequence). The CDR3 covers 14 residues. J gave up 7 bases and V 4 bases, and 4 bases lay outside the gene matches. CDR3 nucleotides: TGTGCCAGCAGCTACGGACTAGCGAACGGGGAGCTGTTTTTT. Protein sequence: CASSYGLANGELFF.

V and J are TRBV6-5 and TRBJ2-7, with a possible D match to TRBD1 (5 bases). Trimming left V 7 bases short and J 1 base short, with 17 bases between. The CDR3 is made up of 15 amino acids. Germline values: CDR1 MNHEY, CDR2 SVGAGI. The CDR3 protein is CASTNRGLGSYEQYF. The CDR3 bases are TGTGCCAGCACTAATAGGGGCTTAGGGTCCTACGAGCAGTACTTC.

The gene calls are TRBV11-2 and TRBJ1-2; no definite D call. V lost 0 bases and J 4 bases, leaving 0 bases between the germline ends. Germline CDR1 SGHAT, CDR2 FQNNGV. This CDR3 region has 11 residues. CDR3 loop: CASSLDYGYTF. The DNA of the CDR3 is TGTGCCAGCAGCTTAGACTATGGCTACACCTTC.

This chain connects TRBV6-5 to TRBJ2-7; TRBD1 aligns across 10 bases. The CDR3 totals 14 residues. J gave up 6 bases and V 7 bases, and 9 bases lay outside the gene matches. Looked up from germline, CDR1 is MNHEY and CDR2 is SVGAGI. The CDR3 protein is CASTLGQGVSEQYF. In nucleotides, the CDR3 is TGTGCCAGCACCCTAGGACAGGGGGTCTCCGAGCAGTACTTC.